The 19 T cell receptor beta chains given below trace back to one sample, sequenced in a study of cytomegalovirus exposure and HLA in healthy donors. PCR amplification relied on 60 Vbeta primers (plus 13 Jbeta primers). TCRdb's table, derived via immunoSEQ multiplex PCR, lists solely in-frame clones and lacks some. The table has under 200,000 clones, over 75% seen once. The sample was PBMCs. These receptors came from a man aged 35 to 55 in good health and CMV-seropositive.

The chain joins TRBV6-5 to TRBJ1-2; a weak D match, TRBD1 (6 bases). Deletions cut 7 bases from V and 5 bases from J, with 8 bases between. Per germline, CDR1 MNHEY and CDR2 SVGAGI. This CDR3 spans 11 amino acids. The DNA of the CDR3 is TGTGCCAGCATGGACAGTTATGGCTACACCTTC. It codes for CASMDSYGYTF.

The chain recombines TRBV28 with TRBJ1-1; perhaps TRBD1 as D (6 bases). Trimming cost V 5 bases and J 0 bases, with 10 bases left between them. This CDR3 is built from 14 residues. Germline V gene sequence: CDR1 MDHEN, CDR2 SYDVKM. Written as DNA, the CDR3 is TGTGCCAGCAGTCCGCACAGGGTGAACACTGAAGCTTTCTTT. It codes for CASSPHRVNTEAFF.

This clone appeared once. This sequence joins TRBV2 and TRBJ2-1; D gene ambiguous. Per germline, CDR1 SNHLY and CDR2 FYNNEI. Deletions cut 2 bases from V and 0 bases from J, with 5 bases between. This CDR3 has 14 residues. CDR3 DNA sequence: TGTGCCAGCAGTGAAAAGAGCTCCTACAATGAGCAGTTCTTC. Amino acids: CASSEKSSYNEQFF.

The V call is TRBV7-6, the J call TRBJ2-1; 9 bases map to TRBD2. The germline V gene has CDR1 SGHVS and CDR2 FNYEAQ. The CDR3 loop spans 15 amino acids. V shed 4 bases and J 2 bases; nucleotides not matched to a gene: 3. The CDR3 DNA follows: TGTGCCAGCAGCTCAAGCGGGGGGCCCTACAATGAGCAGTTCTTC. This sequence encodes CASSSSGGPYNEQFF.

This clone came up once. The rearrangement joins TRBV28 to TRBJ2-1, with 7 bases matching TRBD2. Germline V gene data show CDR1 as MDHEN and CDR2 as SYDVKM. CDR3 length equals 13 residues. The junction had 4 bases not matched to a gene; V was cut back by 5 bases and J by 6 bases. In DNA form, the CDR3 reads TGTGCCAGCAGTCCTTGGGAGGGCAATGAGCAGTTCTTC. It translates to CASSPWEGNEQFF.

This chain connects TRBV7-6 to TRBJ1-5; a weak D match, TRBD1 (6 bases). CDR1 and CDR2 (germline): SGHVS, FNYEAQ. V lost 5 bases to trimming and J lost 6 bases, with 11 bases between them. The CDR3 is 13 amino acids. The CDR3 loop reads CASSAGGAQPQHF. In nucleotides, the CDR3 is TGTGCCAGCAGCGCCGGGGGGGCTCAGCCCCAGCATTTT. Variable domain in full (rest from reference TRBV7-6 and TRBJ1-5): GAGVSQSPRYKVTKRGQDVALRCDPISGHVSLYWYRQALGQGPEFLTYFNYEAQQDKSGLPNDRFSAERPEGSISTLTIQRTEQRDSAMYRCASSAGGAQPQHFGDGTRLSIL.

This rearrangement joins TRBV28 to TRBJ2-7, with D maybe TRBD1 (5 bases). The V end lost 6 bases, the J end lost 10 bases, and 13 bases lay between the germline ends. This CDR3 has 11 residues. Per germline, CDR1 MDHEN and CDR2 SYDVKM. This CDR3 reads CASSQDRTQYF. The CDR3 nucleotides are TGTGCCAGCAGCCAAGACAGAACTCAGTACTTC.

The J gene is TRBJ2-7, the V gene TRBV7-2, with D perhaps TRBD2 (7 bases). The CDR3 is made up of 15 amino acids. From germline, CDR1 is SGHTA and CDR2 FQGNSA. The ends were cut back, 6 bases at V and 2 bases at J, with 17 bases in the middle. CDR3 in DNA: TGTGCCAGCAGACAGCTGGGGGGGCTTGCCTACGAGCAGTACTTC. Translated, it gives CASRQLGGLAYEQYF.

The chain has TRBV14 and TRBJ2-1, with D unclear. The CDR3 covers 14 residues. Trimming shortened V by 0 bases and J by 3 bases, and 6 bases separated the two germline ends. Looked up from germline, CDR1 is SGHDN and CDR2 is FVKESK. For the CDR3, the DNA is TGTGCCAGCAGCCAAGATGGCGGCTACAATGAGCAGTTCTTC. This translates into CASSQDGGYNEQFF.

The chain couples TRBV2 to TRBJ1-6; tentatively, D is TRBD1 (6 bases). V dropped 10 bases and J dropped 10 bases, with 17 bases sitting between them. There are 13 residues in the CDR3. Looked up from germline, CDR1 is SNHLY and CDR2 is FYNNEI. The CDR3 loop is CAIVDSTASPLHF. In nucleotides, the CDR3 is TGTGCCATCGTGGACAGCACAGCGTCACCCCTCCACTTT. Full variable domain (outside the CDR3, taken from reference TRBV2 and TRBJ1-6): EPEVTQTPSHQVTQMGQEVILRCVPISNHLYFYWYRQILGQKVEFLVSFYNNEISEKSEIFDDQFSVERPDGSNFTLKIRSTKLEDSAMYFCAIVDSTASPLHFGNGTRLTVT.

This chain joins TRBV6-6 and TRBJ2-7; 8 bases agree with TRBD1. The CDR3 length is 14 residues. With V trimmed by 6 bases and J by 1 base, 5 bases remained unmatched. The germline V gene encodes CDR1 MNHNY and CDR2 SVGAGI (reference sequence). The CDR3 is CASSLDRASYEQYF. As DNA, the CDR3 is TGTGCCAGCAGCTTGGACAGGGCTTCCTACGAGCAGTACTTC.

The sample holds a few counts of this clone. V gene TRBV6-4 combines with J gene TRBJ1-2, with D possibly TRBD1 on 6 matching bases. Germline CDR1 reads MRHNA; CDR2 reads SNTAGT. This CDR3 comprises 15 residues. Trimming cost V 0 bases and J 1 base, with 9 bases left between them. The CDR3 spells CASSDSMDSNYGYTF. The CDR3 coding sequence is TGTGCCAGCAGTGACTCGATGGACAGTAACTATGGCTACACCTTC.

The chain links TRBV5-1 to TRBJ2-3, with 11 bases matching TRBD1. This CDR3 region has 15 residues. In germline, CDR1 is SGHRS, CDR2 YFSETQ. V was clipped by 4 bases and J by 4 bases; unmatched bases: 5. The CDR3 spells CASSLWDRGADTQYF. The CDR3 nucleotides are TGCGCCAGCAGCCTTTGGGACAGGGGGGCAGATACGCAGTATTTT.

This clone has only a few counts. V is TRBV2 and J is TRBJ1-4, with D possibly matching TRBD1 (5 bases). V was cut by 3 bases and J by 3 bases, with 11 bases left in between. Germline V CDR1 and CDR2: SNHLY, FYNNEI. The CDR3 extends over 15 amino acids. The CDR3 reads CASSEGGGSNEKLFF. In nucleotides, the CDR3 is TGTGCCAGCAGTGAGGGCGGGGGGTCTAATGAAAAACTGTTTTTT.

The J gene is TRBJ2-5, the V gene TRBV2; D is possibly TRBD1 (5 bases). Trimming removed 9 bases from V and 2 bases from J, with 13 bases in between. This CDR3 comprises 13 residues. The germline V gene has CDR1 SNHLY and CDR2 FYNNEI. The CDR3 sequence: CASQTDVQETQYF. The CDR3 region has the DNA TGTGCCAGTCAGACAGACGTACAAGAGACCCAGTACTTC.

The V and J genes are TRBV7-2 and TRBJ2-1, with D perhaps matching TRBD2 (5 bases). With 5 bases removed from V and 0 bases from J, the gap between germline ends came to 8 bases. The germline CDR1 and CDR2 sequences are SGHTA and FQGNSA. This CDR3 is built from 14 residues. The DNA for the CDR3 is TGTGCCAGCAGCCCGGGATACTCCTACAATGAGCAGTTCTTC. Translating it yields CASSPGYSYNEQFF.

The rearrangement links TRBV5-5 to TRBJ2-7; D ambiguous. This CDR3 is 14 amino acids long. Trimming stripped 0 bases from V and 6 bases from J, with 13 bases between. The germline V gene encodes CDR1 SGHKS and CDR2 YYEKEE (reference sequence). CDR3 in DNA: TGTGCCAGCAGCTTGGGTCGGAGTCAACGCGAGCAGTACTTC. Amino acids: CASSLGRSQREQYF.

This sequence joins TRBV10-2 and TRBJ2-3; TRBD2 agrees at 13 bases. There are 16 residues in the CDR3. V dropped 6 bases and J dropped 6; count of bases not matched to a gene: 9. Germline V CDR1 and CDR2: WSHSY, SAAADI. The chain's CDR3 is CASSAVLAGGSDTQYF. DNA for the CDR3: TGCGCCAGCAGCGCTGTACTAGCGGGGGGGTCGGATACGCAGTATTTT.

The chain recombines TRBV4-3 with TRBJ1-1; 7 bases match TRBD1. The CDR3 is 15 amino acids. Unmatched junction bases numbered 5, after V lost 3 bases and J lost 1 base. The germline gives CDR1 LGHNA, CDR2 YSLEER. In DNA, the CDR3 is TGCGCCAGCAGCCACCGGACAGGATGGAACACTGAAGCTTTCTTT. Translating gives CASSHRTGWNTEAFF.